A single sample is the source of the 18 T cell receptor beta chains below, sequenced in a study of CD8 T cell repertoires and HIV-1 epitope variants. No antigens are known for them. Sequencing used immunoSEQ multiplex PCR; TCRdb keeps in-frame clones, though not all of them. The profile shows 3,200 or so clones, 69% of them singletons. Material: cultured CD8+ T cells derived from PBMCs. The receptors were gathered from a male donor with HIV.

This clone was recorded once. CDR3 residues: CASSLYGEDLNTEAFF. The CDR3 DNA reads as TGTGCCAGCAGTCTCTACGGGGAGGATCTGAACACTGAAGCTTTCTTT. This chain connects TRBV27 to TRBJ1-1; D is unclear. The V gene's germline CDR1 is MNHEY and CDR2 SMNVEV (reference sequence). This CDR3 is 16 amino acids long. Trimming took off 5 bases at V and 0 bases at J, with 16 bases between the two ends.

The chain combines TRBV27 with TRBJ2-1; 7 nucleotides agree with TRBD2. Trimming cost V 0 bases and J 7 bases; bases outside gene matches: 6. Germline V CDR1 and CDR2: MNHEY, SMNVEV (reference sequence). This CDR3 is 15 amino acids long. As DNA, the CDR3 is TGTGCCAGCAGTTTATCCGTAGCGGGTGGAAATGAGCAGTTCTTC. This encodes CASSLSVAGGNEQFF.

This chain joins TRBV27 and TRBJ1-1; D ambiguous. Trimming cost V 0 bases and J 4 bases, with 12 bases left between them. The germline V gene has CDR1 MNHEY and CDR2 SMNVEV (reference sequence). The length of the CDR3 is 15 residues. The DNA of the CDR3 is TGTGCCAGCAGTTTATCTGGGCCCTTAGGCACTGAAGCTTTCTTT. This translates into CASSLSGPLGTEAFF.

The V gene is TRBV5-6, the J gene TRBJ1-5; D possibly corresponds to TRBD1 (6 bases). The ends were cut back, 2 bases at V and 7 bases at J, with 13 bases in the middle. Germline V gives CDR1 SGHDT, CDR2 YYEEEE. This CDR3 has 14 amino acids. CDR3 amino acids: CASSFRGGRQPQHF. The CDR3 nucleotides are TGTGCCAGCAGCTTTAGGGGGGGGCGGCAGCCCCAGCATTTT.

The chain combines TRBV7-3 with TRBJ1-2; D gene unclear. The germline CDR1 and CDR2 sequences are SGHTA and FQGTGA. The CDR3 covers 14 residues. Trimming shortened V by 5 bases and J by 4 bases, and 14 bases separated the two germline ends. DNA for the CDR3: TGTGCCAGCAGCGCTACCCCCTCTCCCTATGGCTACACCTTC. Translating it yields CASSATPSPYGYTF.

The J gene is TRBJ1-1, the V gene TRBV27; D is uncertain. CDR3 size: 18 residues. Germline V gene sequence: CDR1 MNHEY, CDR2 SMNVEV (reference sequence). Trimming removed 8 bases at V and 8 bases at J, with 33 bases between. The CDR3 here is CASESRGSVDTKLSEAFF. For the CDR3, the DNA is TGTGCCAGCGAAAGCCGAGGTTCCGTCGACACCAAACTAAGCGAAGCTTTCTTT.

The chain recombines TRBV10-1 with TRBJ1-1, with D unclear. The CDR3 spans 14 residues. The germline gives CDR1 WNHNN, CDR2 SYGVQD (reference sequence). Trimming removed 2 bases from V and 4 bases from J, with 11 bases in between. Here the CDR3 DNA reads TGCGCCAGCAGTGAGCGGCCGGAGGGCACTGAAGCTTTCTTT. The encoded protein is CASSERPEGTEAFF.

This chain connects TRBV27 to TRBJ2-2; 10 bases are a match to TRBD2. The germline V gene encodes CDR1 MNHEY and CDR2 SMNVEV (reference sequence). V lost 4 bases and J lost 2; bases outside the gene matches: 10. The CDR3 has 18 amino acids. The CDR3 reads CASSSTTTSGNNTGELFF. Here the CDR3 DNA reads TGTGCCAGCAGTTCAACGACAACTAGCGGGAACAACACCGGGGAGCTGTTTTTT.

This chain links TRBV28 with TRBJ1-1; 7 nucleotides align to TRBD1. From germline, CDR1 is MDHEN and CDR2 SYDVKM. V was clipped by 3 bases and J by 1 base; unmatched bases: 5. The CDR3 loop spans 15 amino acids. The chain's CDR3 is CASSFDRVWNTEAFF. CDR3 nucleotide sequence: TGTGCCAGCAGTTTCGACAGGGTCTGGAACACTGAAGCTTTCTTT.

V and J are TRBV18 and TRBJ2-1, with D unresolved. CDR3 length: 11 residues. The ends were cut back, 6 bases at V and 9 bases at J, with 9 bases in the middle. Germline CDR1 reads KGHSH; CDR2 reads LQKENI. CDR3 sequence: CASSPSTEQFF. Here the CDR3 DNA reads TGTGCCAGCTCTCCATCTACTGAGCAGTTCTTC.

This clone was seen only a few times. The rearrangement links TRBV2 to TRBJ1-2; D might be TRBD1 (5 bases). The CDR3 extends over 14 amino acids. V lost 5 bases to trimming and J lost 0 bases, with 10 bases between them. In germline, CDR1 is SNHLY, CDR2 FYNNEI. The CDR3 region is CASSPGPTNYGYTF. The CDR3 coding sequence is TGTGCCAGCAGTCCAGGGCCGACTAACTATGGCTACACCTTC.

The V gene is TRBV30, the J gene TRBJ2-3, with 9 bases that match TRBD1. The CDR3 is 16 residues long. Per the germline V gene, CDR1 is GTSNPN and CDR2 is SVGIG (reference sequence). The junction had 9 bases not matched to a gene; V was cut back by 5 bases and J by 0 bases. The CDR3 loop is CAWASLGTGSTDTQYF. The CDR3 DNA is TGTGCCTGGGCGTCACTCGGGACAGGGAGCACAGATACGCAGTATTTT.

By sample share, this clone is large. This CDR3 is CASSLTSGTFAYEQYF. For the CDR3, the DNA is TGTGCCAGCAGCTTAACCTCAGGGACTTTCGCCTACGAGCAGTACTTC. J is TRBJ2-7 and V is TRBV27, with D possibly matching TRBD2 (6 bases). Germline CDR1 and CDR2: MNHEY and SMNVEV (reference sequence). The V gene lost 6 bases and the J gene lost 2 bases, with 20 bases spanning the gap. The CDR3 length is 16 residues.

This chain connects TRBV10-3 to TRBJ1-1, with D possibly matching TRBD1 (5 bases). Between the trimmed V and J ends, which lost 2 bases and 8 bases, there was a span of 12 bases. The CDR3 totals 13 residues. Germline-derived CDR1 and CDR2 are ENHRY and SYGVKD. The CDR3 here is CAISEGGTAEAFF. The CDR3 DNA reads TGTGCCATCAGTGAGGGAGGGACCGCCGAAGCTTTCTTT.

CDR3 nucleotides: TGTGCCAGCAACCTCGGCGGGGAGCTGTTTTTT. Translating gives CASNLGGELFF. V is TRBV28 and J is TRBJ2-2; D uncertain. Germline V lookup: CDR1 MDHEN, CDR2 SYDVKM. V was cut by 7 bases and J by 7 bases, with 7 bases left in between. CDR3 length: 11 residues.

This clone has just one count. The chain couples TRBV27 to TRBJ2-1, with 12 bases aligning to TRBD2. V lost 3 bases to trimming and J lost 9 bases; unmatched junction nucleotides: 3. CDR3 size: 14 residues. Looked up from germline, CDR1 is MNHEY and CDR2 is SMNVEV (reference sequence). Here the CDR3 DNA reads TGTGCCAGCAGTTTGCTAGCGGGGGGGAGTGAGCAGTTCTTC. It translates to CASSLLAGGSEQFF.

The CDR3 nucleotides read TGTGCCAGCAGGAACTGGGACTCCTACGAGCAGTACTTC. Protein: CASRNWDSYEQYF. V is TRBV27 and J is TRBJ2-7; no definite D call. Germline CDR1 MNHEY, CDR2 SMNVEV (reference sequence). With 6 bases removed from V and 0 bases from J, the gap between germline ends came to 9 bases. There are 13 residues in the CDR3.

The rearrangement joins TRBV5-1 to TRBJ1-1; D gene uncertain. Trimming took 2 bases from V and 1 from J, leaving 9 bases between them. CDR3 size: 14 residues. Germline loops: CDR1 SGHRS, CDR2 YFSETQ. CDR3: CASSFGWENTEAFF. Here the CDR3 DNA reads TGCGCCAGCAGCTTTGGGTGGGAGAACACTGAAGCTTTCTTT. Full variable domain (remainder filled in from reference TRBV5-1 and TRBJ1-1): KAGVTQTPRYLIKTRGQQVTLSCSPISGHRSVSWYQQTPGQGLQFLFEYFSETQRNKGNFPGRFSGRQFSNSRSEMNVSTLELGDSALYLCASSFGWENTEAFFGQGTRLTVV.